This T cell receptor (beta chain) is from a study of blood T cell repertoires in COVID-19. Sequenced by immunoSEQ multiplex PCR; TCRdb stores in-frame clones only, minus some. Counted here are fewer than 200,000 clones, 80% to 90% occurring once; the ten biggest clones make up around 1.9%. V dropped 3 bases and J dropped 7; count of bases not matched to a gene: 3. The CDR3 has 14 amino acids. Germline V gene sequence: CDR1 DFQATT, CDR2 SNEGSKA (reference sequence). The sequenced sample was peripheral blood. This chain joins TRBV20-1 and TRBJ2-1; 13 nucleotides match TRBD2. This receptor was obtained from a man younger than 30 who had recovered from COVID-19. CDR3 DNA sequence: TGCAGTGCTAGTCCGGGACTAGCGGGAAATGAGCAGTTCTTC. Translating it yields CSASPGLAGNEQFF.